The sequence of this T cell receptor (beta chain) was determined in a study of read filtering for tumor transcriptome and immune sequencing. For the study at large: Whole-transcriptome libraries were prepared after DNase treatment.

Study results and limitations: RNA-seq captured clonotypes less deeply and reliably than IR-seq. Without single-read clonotypes, shared clonotype proportions correlated more between IR-seq and RNA-seq. Sorted CD138-negative bone marrow cells were not purified T cells.

This library used 300 to 450 ng RNA and molecular barcoded adaptors spanning alpha/delta and beta/gamma chains. TCRdb reprocessed the reads with MiXCR, giving one entry per CDR3 protein. There are roughly 130,000 distinct CDR3 sequences in the sample; over 10% occur only once, and 9.5% to 12% lies in the top ten. Germline V CDR1 and CDR2: SGHNT, YYREEE (reference sequence). This CDR3 is built from 16 residues. V trimming: 0 bases; J trimming: 1 base; junction bases outside the gene matches: 5. This clonotype was seen only a few times. Antigen unknown. This receptor was taken from a donor aged 40 or older with multiple myeloma. The source material was a population of CD138-negative cells sorted from bone marrow. V gene TRBV5-4 combines with J gene TRBJ2-5; 8 bases match TRBD2. CDR3 in DNA: TGTGCCAGCAGCTTGGGTAGCGGGAAAGTCCAAGAGACCCAGTACTTC. Residues: CASSLGSGKVQETQYF.